The 5 T cell receptor beta chains in this list originate from one sample, sequenced in a study of blood T cell repertoires in COVID-19 (dated by TCRdb to between 2020 and 2021). Library preparation was by the immunoSEQ multiplex PCR assay. TCRdb obtained this table from immuneACCESS and retained in-frame rearrangements with V and J assigned. These tables miss some clones; where compared with another copy, unresolved V genes account for less than half of the shortfall, and the remainder is unexplained. For this sample there are approximately 460,000 clones; about 91% appear just once. Around 0.92% of the sample goes to the ten largest clones. Input material: peripheral blood. The source is a man aged 18 to 29 with COVID-19, enrolled during active disease.

In the case of this clone: Within the sample, other DNA sequences also encode this same CDR3. This sequence joins TRBV7-3 and TRBJ2-3, with D tentatively TRBD2 (6 bases). Deletions cut 2 bases from V and 6 bases from J, with 9 bases between. Germline CDR1 and CDR2: SGHTA and FQGTGA. This CDR3 is 13 amino acids long. The CDR3 protein is CASSLRGSDTQYF. The CDR3 bases are TGTGCCAGCAGCTTACGGGGGTCGGATACGCAGTATTTT.

The chain links TRBV12-3 or TRBV12-4 to TRBJ1-1, with D perhaps matching TRBD1 (5 bases). The CDR3 contains 13 residues. V shed 4 bases and J shed 4 bases, with 10 bases lying between them. The CDR3 nucleotides are TGTGCCAGCAGTTGGCGGGGGGGCACTGAAGCTTTCTTT. Protein: CASSWRGGTEAFF.

V gene TRBV11-2 combines with J gene TRBJ1-4, with a possible D match to TRBD1 (6 bases). Looked up from germline, CDR1 is SGHAT and CDR2 is FQNNGV. Trimming removed 0 bases at V and 4 bases at J, with 9 bases between. The CDR3 consists of 15 residues. The CDR3 region is CASSLDGQYNEKLFF. CDR3 bases: TGTGCCAGCAGCTTAGACGGACAGTATAATGAAAAACTGTTTTTT.

The V and J genes are TRBV5-6 and TRBJ2-7; D ambiguous. The germline V and J ends were trimmed by 2 bases and 1 base, with 7 bases remaining between them. The CDR3 is 13 amino acids. The germline V gene encodes CDR1 SGHDT and CDR2 YYEEEE. The CDR3 sequence is CASSFGTSYEQYF. The CDR3 nucleotides are TGTGCCAGCAGCTTTGGTACATCCTACGAGCAGTACTTC.

The chain recombines TRBV19 with TRBJ1-1; possible D gene TRBD1, 6 bases. Germline V gene lookup returns CDR1 LNHDA and CDR2 SQIVND (reference sequence). The CDR3 runs to 14 residues. Between the trimmed V and J ends, which lost 1 base and 12 bases, there was a span of 18 bases. The CDR3 protein is CASSIGFGRGVTFF. CDR3 nucleotides: TGTGCCAGTAGTATAGGTTTTGGCAGGGGAGTAACTTTCTTT. The variable domain in full, completed from reference TRBV19 and TRBJ1-1, reads DGGITQSPKYLFRKEGQNVTLSCEQNLNHDAMYWYRQDPGQGLRLIYYSQIVNDFQKGDIAEGYSVSREKKESFPLTVTSAQKNPTAFYLCASSIGFGRGVTFFGQGTRLTVV.